The 31 T cell receptor beta chains presented below share a single source sample, sequenced in a study of T cell responses to AZD1222 COVID-19 vaccine. The method was immunoSEQ multiplex PCR; TCRdb's version includes in-frame clones alone and lacks a portion of them. The repertoire holds about 140,000 clones, approximately 92% seen once, with 6.5% to 8.5% in the top ten. The material was peripheral blood, obtained 28 days after the second AZD1222 dose. The source of these receptors is an adult who received the AZD1222 COVID-19 vaccine.

This clone occurred a few times. The CDR3 region is CASSSTGDGAIEQFF. CDR3 in DNA: TGTGCCAGCAGCTCAACAGGGGATGGAGCGATTGAGCAGTTCTTC. This sequence joins TRBV5-4 and TRBJ2-1, with TRBD1 matching 7 bases. The V segment lost 3 bases and the J segment 9 bases; nucleotides outside the gene matches: 12. The CDR3 contains 15 residues. Germline V lookup: CDR1 SGHNT, CDR2 YYREEE (reference sequence).

V gene TRBV5-1 combines with J gene TRBJ2-1; the match to TRBD1 covers 11 bases. The germline gives CDR1 SGHRS, CDR2 YFSETQ. The CDR3 runs to 14 residues. With V trimmed by 4 bases and J by 8 bases, 5 bases remained unmatched. The CDR3 coding sequence is TGCGCCAGCAGCCGTGGACAGGGGGCCCATGAGCAGTTCTTC. As protein: CASSRGQGAHEQFF.

The gene calls are TRBV2 and TRBJ1-1; D might be TRBD1 (6 bases). The ends were cut back, 4 bases at V and 1 base at J, with 10 bases in the middle. This CDR3 region has 14 residues. CDR1 is SNHLY, CDR2 FYNNEI, per germline. This CDR3 is CASSVRGRNTEAFF. The DNA of the CDR3 is TGTGCCAGCAGTGTGAGGGGGAGGAACACTGAAGCTTTCTTT. Full variable domain (outside the CDR3, taken from reference TRBV2 and TRBJ1-1): EPEVTQTPSHQVTQMGQEVILRCVPISNHLYFYWYRQILGQKVEFLVSFYNNEISEKSEIFDDQFSVERPDGSNFTLKIRSTKLEDSAMYFCASSVRGRNTEAFFGQGTRLTVV.

The chain joins TRBV18 to TRBJ2-1, with D uncertain. The germline CDR1 and CDR2 sequences are KGHSH and LQKENI. The CDR3 sequence is 14 residues long. Deletions cut 3 bases from V and 6 bases from J, with 12 bases between. The CDR3 DNA reads TGTGCCAGCTCACCTATGAGTGGGGTCAATGAGCAGTTCTTC. Protein product: CASSPMSGVNEQFF.

Here the CDR3 reads CASSFYRGEGTEAFF. CDR3 nucleotides: TGCGCCAGCAGCTTTTACAGGGGCGAGGGGACTGAAGCTTTCTTT. The V call is TRBV5-1, the J call TRBJ1-1, with 7 bases lining up with TRBD1. V lost 2 bases and J lost 5; bases outside the gene matches: 9. CDR1 is SGHRS and CDR2 is YFSETQ in the germline V gene. The CDR3 is made up of 15 amino acids.

In this sample, this clone turned up once. This chain uses TRBV7-2 with TRBJ2-5; D might be TRBD1 (6 bases). The length of the CDR3 is 14 residues. CDR1 and CDR2 (germline): SGHTA, FQGNSA. The V end lost 4 bases, the J end lost 9 bases, and 18 bases lay between the germline ends. The CDR3 bases are TGTGCCAGCAGCTCATGGGGGCAGGGTGGGGCCCAGTACTTC. Residues: CASSSWGQGGAQYF.

This clone was detected only once. The chain joins TRBV6-5 to TRBJ1-3; D remains unclear. The CDR3 has 15 amino acids. V was clipped by 0 bases and J by 0 bases, with 6 bases between them. Germline values: CDR1 MNHEY, CDR2 SVGAGI. CDR3 region: CASSYSEISGNTIYF. The CDR3 DNA reads as TGTGCCAGCAGTTACTCGGAGATCTCTGGAAACACCATATATTTT.

This chain connects TRBV6-5 to TRBJ2-3; D is unclear. The CDR3 is 12 amino acids. V shed 6 bases and J shed 4 bases, with 8 bases lying between them. Germline assignment: CDR1 MNHEY and CDR2 SVGAGI. CDR3 DNA: TGTGCCAGCAGAAGGAGTGCAGATACGCAGTATTTT. Its translation is CASRRSADTQYF.

The chain couples TRBV7-3 to TRBJ1-5; 7 positions match TRBD1. Germline V gene data show CDR1 as SGHTA and CDR2 as FQGTGA. The V and J ends lost 2 bases and 5 bases, in that order; junction bases with no gene match: 0. The CDR3 runs 13 residues. For the CDR3, the DNA is TGTGCCAGCAGCTTAGGACAGGATCAGCCCCAGCATTTT. This sequence encodes CASSLGQDQPQHF. Complete variable domain (other parts from reference TRBV7-3 and TRBJ1-5): GAGVSQTPSNKVTEKGKYVELRCDPISGHTALYWYRQSLGQGPEFLIYFQGTGAADDSGLPNDRFFAVRPEGSVSTLKIQRTERGDSAVYLCASSLGQDQPQHFGDGTRLSIL.

This clone was recorded once. The chain couples TRBV7-9 to TRBJ2-3; 8 bases fit TRBD1. Trimming cost V 0 bases and J 1 base; bases outside gene matches: 6. The CDR3 runs 17 residues. The germline V gene has CDR1 SEHNR and CDR2 FQNEAQ (reference sequence). Written as DNA, the CDR3 is TGTGCCAGCAGCTTAGCCCACCAGGGGGCAGGCACAGATACGCAGTATTTT. Its protein is CASSLAHQGAGTDTQYF.

V usage is TRBV6-6 and J usage is TRBJ2-5; D gene ambiguous. Germline CDR1 is MNHNY and CDR2 is SVGAGI (reference sequence). The CDR3 contains 14 residues. The V end lost 7 bases, the J end lost 1 base, and 13 bases lay between the germline ends. The CDR3 nucleotides read TGTGCCAGCAAACCAACAACGACCCAAGAGACCCAGTACTTC. As protein: CASKPTTTQETQYF.

The chain uses TRBV5-1 and TRBJ1-2, with D possibly matching TRBD1 (5 bases). CDR3 length equals 13 residues. V dropped 0 bases and J dropped 8 bases, with 11 bases sitting between them. CDR1 SGHRS and CDR2 YFSETQ come from the germline V gene. CDR3 region: CASSLEGTLGYTF. In DNA form, the CDR3 reads TGCGCCAGCAGCTTGGAAGGGACGCTCGGCTACACCTTC.

This clone was detected once. The V and J genes are TRBV6-5 and TRBJ2-1; D gene ambiguous. The ends were cut back, 10 bases at V and 6 bases at J, with 22 bases in the middle. The CDR3 loop spans 15 amino acids. In germline, CDR1 is MNHEY, CDR2 SVGAGI. The CDR3 coding sequence is TGTGCCACCAGCCTCGTTGACTCCCCGAGCAATGAGCAGTTCTTC. Its translation is CATSLVDSPSNEQFF.

The chain links TRBV11-2 to TRBJ1-2; D is undetermined. Germline V gene sequence: CDR1 SGHAT, CDR2 FQNNGV. V lost 5 bases and J lost 2, with 9 bases in between. The CDR3 sequence is 13 residues long. The CDR3: CASSPQENYGYTF. The CDR3 DNA reads as TGTGCCAGCAGCCCCCAGGAAAACTATGGCTACACCTTC.

This rearrangement joins TRBV6-2 or TRBV6-3 to TRBJ1-2, with 8 nucleotides matching TRBD1. The germline CDR1 and CDR2 sequences are MNHEY and SVGEGT. V was clipped by 5 bases and J by 4 bases; unmatched bases: 3. The CDR3 has 13 residues. CDR3 bases: TGTGCCAGCAGTCAGGACAGGGTCTATGGCTACACCTTC. This sequence encodes CASSQDRVYGYTF.

This rearrangement joins TRBV4-1 to TRBJ1-5, with D possibly matching TRBD1 (6 bases). The CDR3 sequence is 18 residues long. CDR1 is MGHRA, CDR2 YSYEKL, per germline. Trimming pared 0 bases from V and 4 bases from J, leaving 19 bases between. The CDR3, as DNA: TGCGCCAGCAGCCAAGATCCTAGTCAGGGGATAGGTAATCAGCCCCAGCATTTT. This gives the protein CASSQDPSQGIGNQPQHF.

The V call is TRBV6-5, the J call TRBJ1-2, with D uncertain. Germline lookup yields CDR1 MNHEY and CDR2 SVGAGI. CDR3 length equals 14 residues. V lost 0 bases to trimming and J lost 2 bases, with 7 bases between them. The CDR3 DNA follows: TGTGCCAGCAGTTACTCGACCGGGAACTATGGCTACACCTTC. Amino acids: CASSYSTGNYGYTF.

This clone turned up a few times. The chain carries TRBV7-2 and TRBJ2-2; 8 nucleotides line up with TRBD2. The CDR3 contains 16 residues. J gave up 4 bases and V 3 bases, and 7 bases lay outside the gene matches. Germline V gene lookup returns CDR1 SGHTA and CDR2 FQGNSA. The CDR3 DNA is TGTGCCAGCAGCTTCATGGCGGGGGGAATCACCGGGGAGCTGTTTTTT. This gives the protein CASSFMAGGITGELFF. The full variable domain, with the rest looked up from reference TRBV7-2 and TRBJ2-2, is GAGVSQSPSNKVTEKGKDVELRCDPISGHTALYWYRQSLGQGLEFLIYFQGNSAPDKSGLPSDRFSAERTGGSVSTLTIQRTQQEDSAVYLCASSFMAGGITGELFFGEGSRLTVL.

The V and J genes are TRBV2 and TRBJ1-5; D uncertain. Germline V gene sequence: CDR1 SNHLY, CDR2 FYNNEI. This CDR3 has 13 residues. With 8 bases removed from V and 1 base from J, the gap between germline ends came to 9 bases. The DNA for the CDR3 is TGTGCCAGCCGGGTGATAAGCAATCAGCCCCAGCATTTT. Protein: CASRVISNQPQHF.

The chain joins TRBV15 to TRBJ1-1; D is undetermined. Germline V gene data show CDR1 as LNHNV and CDR2 as YYDKDF (reference sequence). The CDR3 is 15 residues long. V lost 0 bases to trimming and J lost 4 bases, with 12 bases between them. Here the CDR3 reads CATSRESSQFTEAFF. In DNA form, the CDR3 reads TGTGCCACCAGCAGAGAGTCGAGTCAGTTCACTGAAGCTTTCTTT.

CDR3 nucleotides: TGTGCCTGGAGTGCGGGCCTCTTGGCAGATACGCAGTATTTT. Translated: CAWSAGLLADTQYF. The chain is built from TRBV30 and TRBJ2-3, with D uncertain. Trimming shortened V by 1 base and J by 4 bases, and 12 bases separated the two germline ends. The CDR3 length is 14 residues. CDR1 and CDR2 (germline): GTSNPN, SVGIG (reference sequence).

This clone was seen just once. The gene calls are TRBV15 and TRBJ1-2, with D unclear. V was trimmed by 0 bases and J by 5 bases, leaving 16 bases between them. Per germline, CDR1 LNHNV and CDR2 YYDKDF (reference sequence). This CDR3 region has 16 residues. The DNA for the CDR3 is TGTGCCACCAGCAGAGAGCTCGGCAGCTTGGGATATGGCTACACCTTC. The encoded protein is CATSRELGSLGYGYTF.

The chain combines TRBV6-5 with TRBJ2-5; 7 bases map to TRBD1. The V gene end was trimmed by 7 bases and the J gene end by 3 bases; junction bases not matched to a gene: 5. Germline CDR1 reads MNHEY; CDR2 reads SVGAGI. The CDR3 has 13 amino acids. CDR3 nucleotides: TGTGCCAGCACCGGGACAGACGAAGAGACCCAGTACTTC. Translating it yields CASTGTDEETQYF.

This chain uses TRBV4-2 with TRBJ2-1, with D maybe TRBD1 (6 bases). Trimming shortened V by 2 bases and J by 10 bases, and 18 bases separated the two germline ends. CDR1 LGHNA and CDR2 YNFKEQ come from the germline V gene. This CDR3 spans 15 amino acids. The CDR3 is CASSQTGTKGWEQFF. CDR3 DNA sequence: TGTGCCAGCAGCCAAACCGGGACAAAGGGTTGGGAGCAGTTCTTC.

The chain uses TRBV4-1 and TRBJ1-6; D possibly corresponds to TRBD1 (5 bases). The ends were cut back, 0 bases at V and 10 bases at J, with 13 bases in the middle. This CDR3 contains 15 residues. Germline V lookup: CDR1 MGHRA, CDR2 YSYEKL. CDR3 sequence (DNA): TGCGCCAGCAGCCAAGAGTCCGCGGGGGTGTCACCCCTCCACTTT. It encodes CASSQESAGVSPLHF.

The chain uses TRBV5-6 and TRBJ2-1, with 9 bases matching TRBD1. The CDR3 sequence is 15 residues long. Germline lookup yields CDR1 SGHDT and CDR2 YYEEEE. The V gene end was trimmed by 7 bases and the J gene end by 6 bases; junction bases not matched to a gene: 11. The CDR3 loop reads CASRYRDRVLNEQFF. The CDR3 DNA is TGTGCCAGCCGATATAGGGACAGGGTCCTCAATGAGCAGTTCTTC.

The V and J genes are TRBV2 and TRBJ2-3; 7 positions agree with TRBD2. The germline V gene has CDR1 SNHLY and CDR2 FYNNEI. V shed 6 bases and J 2 bases; nucleotides not matched to a gene: 8. The CDR3 sequence is 15 residues long. The CDR3 nucleotides read TGTGCCAGCAGCGCCCACGGGGGGACCACAGATACGCAGTATTTT. Protein product: CASSAHGGTTDTQYF.

V and J are TRBV5-4 and TRBJ1-1; maybe TRBD1 (5 bases). Germline V lookup: CDR1 SGHNT, CDR2 YYREEE (reference sequence). Trimming removed 2 bases at V and 3 bases at J, with 14 bases between. The CDR3 sequence is 15 residues long. For the CDR3, the DNA is TGTGCCAGCAGCTTCGGGGGGAGTTGGGACACTGAAGCTTTCTTT. Its protein is CASSFGGSWDTEAFF.

Concerning this clone itself: The junction shows a germline mismatch at one end, possibly a read error. The CDR3 nucleotides are TGTGCCAGCAGCTTGGGGGACAGGGGATTT. It specifies CASSLGDRGF. The chain couples TRBV13 to TRBJ1-1; TRBD1 matches at 10 bases. This CDR3 comprises 10 residues. The germline CDR1 and CDR2 sequences are PRHDT and FYEKMQ (reference sequence). Full variable domain (outside the CDR3, taken from reference TRBV13 and TRBJ1-1): AAGVIQSPRHLIKEKRETATLKCYPIPRHDTVYWYQQGPGQDPQFLISFYEKMQSDKGSIPDRFSAQQFSDYHSELNMSSLELGDSALYFCASSLGDRGFGQGTRLTVV.

In its sample, this clone was seen once. CDR3 protein: CASSLTGENYGYTF. For the CDR3, the DNA is TGTGCCAGCAGCCTGACGGGGGAAAACTATGGCTACACCTTC. This sequence joins TRBV7-2 and TRBJ1-2; D might be TRBD1 (5 bases). The CDR3 has 14 residues. Trimming cost V 5 bases and J 2 bases, with 12 bases left between them. CDR1 is SGHTA and CDR2 is FQGNSA in the germline V gene.

V is TRBV6-5 and J is TRBJ2-7; TRBD1 agrees at 8 bases. Germline V gene sequence: CDR1 MNHEY, CDR2 SVGAGI. The ends lost 6 bases at V and 2 bases at J; junction bases unmatched: 6. CDR3 length equals 14 residues. CDR3 residues: CASRGGTGAYEQYF. The CDR3 bases are TGTGCCAGCAGAGGAGGGACAGGAGCCTACGAGCAGTACTTC.